This T cell receptor (beta chain) was identified in a study of post-analysis software for immune sequencing data. Prepared TCR beta cDNA libraries contained unique molecular identifiers. One entry per CDR3 protein results from TCRdb running MiXCR on the PCR reads. Altogether about 760,000 distinct CDR3 sequences are present, around 27% being singletons, with the ten largest covering around 0.6%. In germline, CDR1 is SGHTA, CDR2 FQGNSA. The CDR3 runs to 14 residues. Trimming at V came to 5 bases and at J to 9 bases, leaving 7 bases not matched to a gene. This clonotype appeared a few times. Its specificity is not known. Study observations and caveats: When patients were compared with controls, 4 or 5 TRBV segments were more frequent, TRBV5-6, TRBV5-1 and TRBV20-1 among them. A significant reduction in normalized Chao1 diversity was observed in multiple sclerosis patients versus controls.

V is TRBV7-2 and J is TRBJ2-1, with 10 bases fitting TRBD1. The specimen was blood. This sequence originates from a girl aged 10 to 17 with multiple sclerosis. CDR3 DNA: TGTGCCAGCAGCGCAACGACAGGGGGCGTTGAGCAGTTCTTC. Amino acid sequence: CASSATTGGVEQFF.